This TCR beta chain was identified in a study of blood T cell repertoires in COVID-19. This clone was recorded only once. Sequencing was performed with immunoSEQ multiplex PCR; in TCRdb, only in-frame clones are kept and a portion is missing. Altogether 25,000 to 30,000 clones are present, around 85% being singletons, with the ten largest covering around 16%. This TCR was sampled from a woman aged 55-70 years with acute or convalescent COVID-19. Source material: peripheral blood.

The CDR3 DNA sequence: TGTGCCAGCATACGACTAGCGGGGGCGGAGACCCAGTACTTC. Amino acids: CASIRLAGAETQYF. The chain links TRBV2 to TRBJ2-5; 12 nucleotides line up with TRBD2. The CDR3 sequence is 14 residues long. J was trimmed by 5 bases and V by 7 bases; bases with no gene match: 5. The germline CDR1 and CDR2 sequences are SNHLY and FYNNEI.